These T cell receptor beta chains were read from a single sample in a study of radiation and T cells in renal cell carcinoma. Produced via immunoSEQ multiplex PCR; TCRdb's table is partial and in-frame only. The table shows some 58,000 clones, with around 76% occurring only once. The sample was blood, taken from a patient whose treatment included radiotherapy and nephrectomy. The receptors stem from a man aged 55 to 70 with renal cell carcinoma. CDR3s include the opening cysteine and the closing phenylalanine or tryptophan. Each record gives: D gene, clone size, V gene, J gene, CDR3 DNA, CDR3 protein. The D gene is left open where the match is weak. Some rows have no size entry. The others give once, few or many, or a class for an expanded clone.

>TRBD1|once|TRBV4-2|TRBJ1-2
TGTGCCAGCAGCCAGGGACAGGGGGATAACTATGGCTACACCTTC
CASSQGQGDNYGYTF
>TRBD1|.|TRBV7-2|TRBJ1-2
TGTGCCAGCAGAAGCTTGGGGGACAGGGGGCTAGTTTACTATGGCTACACCTTC
CASRSLGDRGLVYYGYTF
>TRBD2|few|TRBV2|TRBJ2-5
TGTGCCAGCTCACTGGGGGGGAATCGTGGAGAGACCCAGTACTTC
CASSLGGNRGETQYF
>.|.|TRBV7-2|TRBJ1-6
TGTGCCAGCAGCTCAGACAGAGATTCACCCCTCCACTTT
CASSSDRDSPLHF
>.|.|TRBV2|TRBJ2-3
TGTGCCAGCAGTCGCCGGACTAGCACAGATACGCAGTATTTT
CASSRRTSTDTQYF
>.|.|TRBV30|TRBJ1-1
TGTGCCTGGAGTCCAAATGGACGGGGAGCTTTCTTT
CAWSPNGRGAFF
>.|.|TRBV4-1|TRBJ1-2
TGCGCCAGCAGCGCGCCGGCTAGGGGACGACTCTATGGCTACACCTTC
CASSAPARGRLYGYTF
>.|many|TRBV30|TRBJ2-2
TGTGCCTGGAGTCTAGGGGACCCCGGGGAGCTGTTTTTT
CAWSLGDPGELFF
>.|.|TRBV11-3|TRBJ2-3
TGTGCCAGCAGCTCCCGGGACGGTCTCACAGATACGCAGTATTTT
CASSSRDGLTDTQYF
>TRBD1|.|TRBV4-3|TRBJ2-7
TGCGCCAGCAGCCATTCTTGGACAGGGGAATCGTACGAGCAGTACTTC
CASSHSWTGESYEQYF
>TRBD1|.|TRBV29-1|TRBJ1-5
TGCAGCGTCGCCCAAGGGACAGGGTCGGGTCAGCCCCAGCATTTT
CSVAQGTGSGQPQHF
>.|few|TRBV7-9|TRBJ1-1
TGTGCCAGCAGCTTAGGTTACCCACAGTTTGAAGCTTTCTTT
CASSLGYPQFEAFF
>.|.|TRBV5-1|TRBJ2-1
TGCGCCAGCAGCCCTACAGGGTTAGCGTCCTACTACAATGAGCAGTTCTTC
CASSPTGLASYYNEQFF